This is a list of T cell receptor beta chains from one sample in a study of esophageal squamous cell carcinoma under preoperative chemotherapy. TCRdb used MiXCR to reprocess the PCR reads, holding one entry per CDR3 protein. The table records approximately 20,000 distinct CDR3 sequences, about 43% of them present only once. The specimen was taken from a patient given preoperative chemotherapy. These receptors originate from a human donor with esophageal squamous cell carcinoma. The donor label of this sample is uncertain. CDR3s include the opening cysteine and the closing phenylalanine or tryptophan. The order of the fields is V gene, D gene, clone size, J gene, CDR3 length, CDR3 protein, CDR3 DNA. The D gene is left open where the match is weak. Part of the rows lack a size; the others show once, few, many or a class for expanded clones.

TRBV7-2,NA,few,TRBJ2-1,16,CASSRGGAGQYNEQFF,TGTGCCAGCAGCCGTGGAGGAGCGGGACAATACAATGAGCAGTTCTTC
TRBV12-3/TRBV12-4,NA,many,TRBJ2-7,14,CASALEAGAYEQYF,TGTGCCAGCGCACTCGAGGCGGGCGCCTACGAGCAGTACTTC
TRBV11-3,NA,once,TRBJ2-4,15,CASSPGQGAKDTQYF,TGTGCCAGCAGCCCGGGGCAGGGAGCCAAAGACACGCAGTACTTC
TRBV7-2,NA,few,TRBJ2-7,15,CASSLSGSSSYEQYF,TGTGCCAGCAGCTTATCGGGGTCCAGCTCCTACGAGCAGTACTTC
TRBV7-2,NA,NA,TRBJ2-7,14,CASSLTLPGYEQYF,TGTGCCAGCAGCTTAACCCTCCCAGGGTACGAGCAGTACTTC
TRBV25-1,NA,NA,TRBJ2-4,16,CASRGWGRGGKEIQYF,TGTGCCAGCAGGGGCTGGGGCAGGGGTGGCAAAGAGATTCAGTACTTC
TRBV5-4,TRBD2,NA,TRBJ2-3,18,CASSPWGGTSGHPDTQYF,TGTGCCAGCAGCCCCTGGGGGGGAACTAGCGGGCATCCTGATACGCAGTATTTT
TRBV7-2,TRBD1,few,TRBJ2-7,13,CASSSIQGHEQYF,TGTGCCAGCAGCTCTATACAGGGGCACGAGCAGTACTTC
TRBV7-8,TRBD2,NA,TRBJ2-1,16,CASSAPLAGGPNEQFF,TGTGCCAGCAGCGCCCCACTAGCGGGAGGACCCAATGAGCAGTTCTTC
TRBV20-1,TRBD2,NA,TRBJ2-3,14,CSARASGRADTQYF,TGCAGTGCTAGGGCTAGCGGGAGGGCGGATACGCAGTATTTT